The 26 T cell receptor beta chains presented below share a single source sample, sequenced in a study of cytotoxic CD8 clonotypes in ibrutinib-treated CLL. Clones were read by immunoSEQ multiplex PCR, and TCRdb kept only the in-frame ones, dropping some. The repertoire holds more than 70,000 clones, with more than 75% as singletons. The specimen was PBMCs, collected after 12 months of ibrutinib treatment. The source is a human donor with chronic lymphocytic leukemia.

V usage is TRBV11-2 and J usage is TRBJ1-3, with no clear D. V was clipped by 7 bases and J by 4 bases, with 11 bases between them. Germline assignment: CDR1 SGHAT and CDR2 FQNNGV. The CDR3 runs 13 residues. The CDR3 region is CASTPTPGNTIYF. The DNA of the CDR3 is TGTGCCAGCACCCCCACCCCAGGAAACACCATATATTTT.

This sequence joins TRBV6-6 and TRBJ1-5; TRBD1 matches 8 bases. The CDR3 length is 15 residues. The germline gives CDR1 MNHNY, CDR2 SVGAGI (reference sequence). With V trimmed by 6 bases and J by 6 bases, 10 bases remained unmatched. CDR3 coding DNA: TGTGCCAGCAGACCACGCGGACAGGGCGGTCAGCCCCAGCATTTT. The encoded protein is CASRPRGQGGQPQHF.

This chain connects TRBV28 to TRBJ2-2, with D uncertain. The CDR3 is 12 amino acids. CDR1 and CDR2 (germline): MDHEN, SYDVKM. V lost 8 bases, J lost 4 bases, and 8 bases lay in between. The CDR3 loop is CASFKFTGELFF. In nucleotides, the CDR3 is TGTGCCAGCTTCAAGTTCACCGGGGAGCTGTTTTTT.

In this sample, this clone turned up once. Here the CDR3 DNA reads TGTGCCAGCAGTTACAATGGCGCCCTGGAGCAGTACTTC. Residues: CASSYNGALEQYF. The chain links TRBV6-5 to TRBJ2-7, with unresolved D. The germline gives CDR1 MNHEY, CDR2 SVGAGI. Trimming cost V 2 bases and J 7 bases, with 12 bases left between them. The CDR3 runs to 13 residues.

The rearrangement links TRBV6-5 to TRBJ1-5, with a possible D match to TRBD1 (5 bases). The germline gives CDR1 MNHEY, CDR2 SVGAGI. CDR3 length: 15 residues. Trimming stripped 8 bases from V and 4 bases from J, with 18 bases between. Here the CDR3 DNA reads TGTGCCAGCCGACTAGGGGCAGGGACTAATCAGCCCCAGCATTTT. This codes for CASRLGAGTNQPQHF.

V gene TRBV5-1 combines with J gene TRBJ1-1; tentatively, D is TRBD1 (5 bases). Germline CDR1 is SGHRS and CDR2 is YFSETQ. The CDR3 extends over 14 amino acids. V was cut by 1 base and J by 1 base, with 8 bases left in between. The DNA of the CDR3 is TGCGCCAGCAGCTTGTGGAGGGGGAACACTGAAGCTTTCTTT. Translation gives CASSLWRGNTEAFF.

The gene calls are TRBV5-1 and TRBJ2-1, with 12 bases that match TRBD2. Germline V gives CDR1 SGHRS, CDR2 YFSETQ. Losses at the gene ends were 4 bases for V and 2 bases for J; bases not matched to a gene: 7. The CDR3 has 17 amino acids. CDR3 loop: CASSPGLAGMAYNEQFF. The CDR3 DNA is TGCGCCAGCAGCCCCGGACTAGCGGGAATGGCCTACAATGAGCAGTTCTTC. Looking up the rest from reference TRBV5-1 and TRBJ2-1 gives the full variable domain: KAGVTQTPRYLIKTRGQQVTLSCSPISGHRSVSWYQQTPGQGLQFLFEYFSETQRNKGNFPGRFSGRQFSNSRSEMNVSTLELGDSALYLCASSPGLAGMAYNEQFFGPGTRLTVL.

This clone showed up just a few times. The gene calls are TRBV27 and TRBJ2-6; weak D call: TRBD1 (6 bases). The V end lost 6 bases, the J end lost 5 bases, and 11 bases lay between the germline ends. Per germline, CDR1 MNHEY and CDR2 SMNVEV (reference sequence). CDR3 length: 14 amino acids. The chain's CDR3 is CASRGQNRANVLTF. CDR3 DNA: TGTGCCAGCAGAGGACAGAACAGGGCCAACGTCCTGACTTTC.

Points on this clone: Other DNA sequences from this sample encode an identical CDR3 as well. The genes are TRBV7-3 and TRBJ2-3; no firm D call. Germline V lookup: CDR1 SGHTA, CDR2 FQGTGA. CDR3 size: 15 residues. The ends were cut back, 0 bases at V and 0 bases at J, with 7 bases in the middle. CDR3 sequence: CASSLTGISTDTQYF. The CDR3 bases are TGTGCCAGCAGCTTAACGGGAATTAGCACAGATACGCAGTATTTT.

This clone was detected only once. The chain couples TRBV9 to TRBJ1-3; TRBD1 aligns across 7 bases. Germline CDR1 and CDR2: SGDLS and YYNGEE. The V segment lost 2 bases and the J segment 4 bases; nucleotides outside the gene matches: 6. This CDR3 contains 15 residues. The CDR3 sequence is CASSVRTGGGNTIYF. CDR3 nucleotides: TGTGCCAGCAGCGTCCGGACAGGCGGGGGAAACACCATATATTTT.

CDR3 region: CASSPGQASYEQYF. For the CDR3, the DNA is TGTGCCAGCAGCCCGGGACAGGCCTCCTACGAGCAGTACTTC. V usage is TRBV6-6 and J usage is TRBJ2-7, with 8 nucleotides matching TRBD1. V was clipped by 6 bases and J by 0 bases; unmatched bases: 4. This CDR3 region has 14 residues. Looked up from germline, CDR1 is MNHNY and CDR2 is SVGAGI (reference sequence).

The CDR3 loop reads CASSPPTSGGTDTQYF. CDR3 bases: TGTGCCAGCTCACCACCGACTAGCGGCGGGACAGATACGCAGTATTTT. The chain links TRBV18 to TRBJ2-3, with 9 bases that match TRBD2. The CDR3 has 16 residues. The germline CDR1 and CDR2 sequences are KGHSH and LQKENI. The ends lost 0 bases at V and 3 bases at J; junction bases unmatched: 4.

J is TRBJ1-3 and V is TRBV18; D perhaps matches TRBD1 (5 bases). Trimming cost V 4 bases and J 4 bases, with 11 bases left between them. The CDR3 loop spans 14 amino acids. Germline-derived CDR1 and CDR2 are KGHSH and LQKENI. The CDR3 loop reads CASSLDGTGNTIYF. Here the CDR3 DNA reads TGTGCCAGCTCACTTGACGGGACGGGAAACACCATATATTTT.

This sequence joins TRBV7-9 and TRBJ2-1; TRBD2 might be the D (7 bases). Germline V CDR1 and CDR2: SEHNR, FQNEAQ (reference sequence). The V end was cut by 8 bases, the J end by 1 base, with 15 bases between. This CDR3 region has 15 residues. CDR3 region: CASRSGGWSYNEQFF. The CDR3 nucleotides read TGTGCCAGCCGCTCGGGGGGCTGGTCCTACAATGAGCAGTTCTTC.

The gene calls are TRBV2 and TRBJ1-4; tentatively, D is TRBD1 (5 bases). Germline CDR1 and CDR2: SNHLY and FYNNEI. The CDR3 contains 15 residues. Trimming removed 7 bases from V and 2 bases from J, with 14 bases in between. The CDR3 here is CASTNSQGTNEKLFF. CDR3 bases: TGTGCCAGCACCAACTCCCAGGGTACTAATGAAAAACTGTTTTTT.

This rearrangement joins TRBV27 to TRBJ1-1, with TRBD1 matching over 7 bases. CDR1 MNHEY and CDR2 SMNVEV come from the germline V gene (reference sequence). J gave up 0 bases and V 7 bases, and 2 bases lay outside the gene matches. This CDR3 has 13 residues. CDR3 protein: CASNRGLNTEAFF. CDR3 in DNA: TGTGCCAGCAACAGGGGACTGAACACTGAAGCTTTCTTT.

V and J are TRBV10-3 and TRBJ1-2; D is perhaps TRBD1 (6 bases). In germline, CDR1 is ENHRY, CDR2 SYGVKD. CDR3 length: 13 residues. Trimming removed 6 bases at V and 2 bases at J, with 10 bases between. The CDR3 nucleotides read TGTGCCATCAGCCCACAGGGAAACTATGGCTACACCTTC. Translating it yields CAISPQGNYGYTF.

V gene TRBV18 combines with J gene TRBJ1-5; D uncertain. The CDR3 extends over 13 amino acids. Germline V gene sequence: CDR1 KGHSH, CDR2 LQKENI. The V and J ends lost 6 bases and 1 base respectively, with 7 bases between them. This CDR3 reads CASSPGSNQPQHF. CDR3 DNA sequence: TGTGCCAGCTCCCCGGGGAGCAATCAGCCCCAGCATTTT.

The chain is built from TRBV11-3 and TRBJ2-1; TRBD2 agrees at 10 bases. CDR3 length equals 18 residues. Trimming cost V 1 base and J 3 bases; bases outside gene matches: 9. The germline CDR1 and CDR2 sequences are SGHNT and YENEEA. Here the CDR3 DNA reads TGTGCCAGCAGCTTAGGGCTAGCGGGAGATTCGGTCTACAATGAGCAGTTCTTC. Its translation is CASSLGLAGDSVYNEQFF.

V usage is TRBV5-1 and J usage is TRBJ2-2; 8 bases are a match to TRBD1. The CDR3 runs to 14 residues. V was clipped by 7 bases and J by 5 bases; unmatched bases: 7. CDR1 is SGHRS, CDR2 YFSETQ, per germline. The CDR3 here is CASGPTGATGELFF. CDR3 DNA: TGCGCCAGCGGACCGACAGGGGCGACCGGGGAGCTGTTTTTT.

V usage is TRBV4-2 and J usage is TRBJ2-5; 11 bases agree with TRBD2. With 4 bases clipped from V and 5 bases from J, the junction kept 9 bases outside the gene matches. The germline CDR1 and CDR2 sequences are LGHNA and YNFKEQ. The CDR3 spans 16 residues. The DNA of the CDR3 is TGTGCCAGCAGCCCCGTAGCGGGAGGGTCCGGGGAGACCCAGTACTTC. Translation gives CASSPVAGGSGETQYF.

J is TRBJ2-7 and V is TRBV6-5; 13 bases map to TRBD2. J was trimmed by 2 bases and V by 8 bases; bases with no gene match: 3. CDR3 length: 14 residues. Germline V gives CDR1 MNHEY, CDR2 SVGAGI. CDR3 sequence reads: CASATSGRAYEQYF. CDR3 nucleotides: TGTGCCAGCGCAACTAGCGGGAGGGCCTACGAGCAGTACTTC.

V usage is TRBV6-6 and J usage is TRBJ2-5; 7 bases map to TRBD2. The V and J ends lost 6 bases and 1 base, in that order; junction bases with no gene match: 8. The germline CDR1 and CDR2 sequences are MNHNY and SVGAGI (reference sequence). This CDR3 is built from 15 residues. The CDR3 reads CASSPPGGGQETQYF. As DNA, the CDR3 is TGTGCCAGCAGCCCCCCCGGCGGGGGCCAAGAGACCCAGTACTTC.

The genes are TRBV7-2 and TRBJ2-1, with D possibly being TRBD2 (5 bases). The ends were cut back, 5 bases at V and 4 bases at J, with 9 bases in the middle. This CDR3 region has 13 residues. CDR1 is SGHTA and CDR2 is FQGNSA in the germline V gene. The CDR3 here is CASSPGEYNEQFF. The DNA for the CDR3 is TGTGCCAGCAGCCCCGGGGAGTACAATGAGCAGTTCTTC.

The gene calls are TRBV11-2 and TRBJ2-7; a possible D gene is TRBD1 (7 bases). The CDR3 has 14 residues. Germline CDR1 and CDR2: SGHAT and FQNNGV. Trimming took off 4 bases at V and 4 bases at J, with 14 bases between the two ends. The CDR3 is CASSSPGGRYEQYF. The DNA for the CDR3 is TGTGCCAGCAGCTCCCCAGGGGGGCGGTACGAGCAGTACTTC.

The V gene is TRBV5-6, the J gene TRBJ2-3; 7 bases agree with TRBD2. Germline V gene lookup returns CDR1 SGHDT and CDR2 YYEEEE. V lost 4 bases, J lost 2 bases, and 7 bases stayed unmatched. The length of the CDR3 is 15 residues. The CDR3 nucleotides read TGTGCCAGCAGCCCGCGGACTAGGGACACAGATACGCAGTATTTT. This translates into CASSPRTRDTDTQYF.